These 12 T cell receptor beta chains share one sample of origin, sequenced in a study of OX40 agonist ivuxolimab in advanced cancers. The protocol was immunoSEQ multiplex PCR, while the TCRdb copy is restricted to in-frame clones and leaves out a portion. The data hold roughly 60,000 clones, with approximately 83% observed a single time. The specimen was CD4+ or CD8+ T cells sorted from blood, collected in a trial of the OX40 agonist ivuxolimab. These receptors were obtained from an adult with an advanced solid tumor such as melanoma, head and neck, liver or kidney cancer.

The CDR3 nucleotides are TGTGCCAGCAGTGACGCTAGCGGGGCCTACGAGCAGTACTTC. Amino acid sequence: CASSDASGAYEQYF. The chain employs TRBV2 and TRBJ2-7; 9 bases fit TRBD2. Germline V lookup: CDR1 SNHLY, CDR2 FYNNEI. The V segment lost 3 bases and the J segment 2 bases; nucleotides outside the gene matches: 2. This CDR3 region has 14 residues.

The V and J genes are TRBV10-3 and TRBJ2-1, with unresolved D. V was trimmed by 0 bases and J by 9 bases, leaving 12 bases between them. The CDR3 length is 14 residues. Germline values: CDR1 ENHRY, CDR2 SYGVKD. CDR3 nucleotide sequence: TGTGCCATCAGTGAGTCCGGGTGGGTAAGTGAGCAGTTCTTC. Its protein product is CAISESGWVSEQFF.

This clone came up once. V and J are TRBV21-1 and TRBJ1-2; the table's D call, TRBD1, was not checked against the DNA. TRBV21-1 represents a pseudogene. The CDR3 sequence is 14 residues long. Written as DNA, the CDR3 is TGTGCCAGCAGCCCGGGACAGGCTAACTATGGCTACACCTTC. Translated: CASSPGQANYGYTF.

The V call is TRBV4-1, the J call TRBJ1-5; D ambiguous. Germline CDR1 reads MGHRA; CDR2 reads YSYEKL. This CDR3 comprises 14 residues. V was trimmed by 1 base and J by 6 bases, leaving 10 bases between them. CDR3 residues: CASSQVRAGQPQHF. The CDR3, as DNA: TGCGCCAGCAGCCAAGTGAGGGCAGGTCAGCCCCAGCATTTT.

This clone is a singleton in its sample. The CDR3 loop reads CASGLTGFTEAFF. DNA of the CDR3: TGTGCTAGTGGCCTTACAGGTTTCACTGAAGCTTTCTTT. V is TRBV12-5 and J is TRBJ1-1; D is possibly TRBD1 (5 bases). V was shortened by 6 bases and J by 4 bases, with 12 bases between the two germline ends. The CDR3 has 13 amino acids. Germline V lookup: CDR1 LGHNT, CDR2 FRNRAP.

V usage is TRBV29-1 and J usage is TRBJ2-2; D is possibly TRBD2 (6 bases). The CDR3 sequence is 14 residues long. The V end was cut by 6 bases, the J end by 0 bases, with 11 bases between. From germline, CDR1 is SQVTM and CDR2 ANQGSEA. CDR3 in amino acids: CSVLGGSNTGELFF. The DNA of the CDR3 is TGCAGCGTCCTGGGGGGATCGAACACCGGGGAGCTGTTTTTT.

The table lists this clone with a count of one. The chain couples TRBV7-9 to TRBJ2-5; TRBD2 might be the D (6 bases). Germline-derived CDR1 and CDR2 are SEHNR and FQNEAQ (reference sequence). Trimming took 4 bases from V and 2 from J, leaving 17 bases between them. This CDR3 comprises 16 residues. The CDR3 loop reads CASSWTGVEMQETQYF. The CDR3, as DNA: TGTGCCAGCAGCTGGACGGGGGTCGAGATGCAAGAGACCCAGTACTTC.

The V and J genes are TRBV28 and TRBJ2-7, with TRBD2 matching 11 bases. This CDR3 region has 13 residues. Trimming removed 8 bases from V and 3 bases from J; junction bases left unmatched: 3. Per germline, CDR1 MDHEN and CDR2 SYDVKM. The CDR3 is CASPGTSGYEQYF. In DNA, the CDR3 is TGTGCCAGCCCCGGGACTAGCGGCTACGAGCAGTACTTC.

The chain is built from TRBV4-2 and TRBJ1-1; no reliable D call. The CDR3 has 14 residues. V lost 0 bases, J lost 4 bases, and 9 bases lay in between. Per the germline V gene, CDR1 is LGHNA and CDR2 is YNFKEQ. Here the CDR3 reads CASSQDPASTEAFF. Here the CDR3 DNA reads TGTGCCAGCAGCCAAGACCCGGCCAGCACTGAAGCTTTCTTT.

The chain uses TRBV6-1 and TRBJ2-7, with 10 bases matching TRBD2. In germline, CDR1 is MNHNS, CDR2 SASEGT. V shed 6 bases, J shed 4 bases, and the junction held 6 bases outside the gene matches. The CDR3 spans 14 residues. In DNA form, the CDR3 reads TGTGCCAGCAGGATGACTAGCGGGCCTTACGAGCAGTACTTC. Amino acid sequence: CASRMTSGPYEQYF.

The chain combines TRBV11-2 with TRBJ1-2, with TRBD1 identical over 7 bases. Looked up from germline, CDR1 is SGHAT and CDR2 is FQNNGV. The CDR3 sequence is 13 residues long. With 10 bases clipped from V and 4 bases from J, the junction kept 9 bases outside the gene matches. The DNA for the CDR3 is TGTGCCACTCGGGACAGCGCAACCTATGGCTACACCTTC. This codes for CATRDSATYGYTF. The variable domain in full, with the rest retrieved from reference TRBV11-2 and TRBJ1-2, is EAGVAQSPRYKIIEKRQSVAFWCNPISGHATLYWYQQILGQGPKLLIQFQNNGVVDDSQLPKDRFSAERLKGVDSTLKIQPAKLEDSAVYLCATRDSATYGYTFGSGTRLTVV.

This clone was seen only a few times. The V call is TRBV19, the J call TRBJ2-2, with D tentatively TRBD2 (6 bases). The CDR3 contains 13 residues. The V gene's germline CDR1 is LNHDA and CDR2 SQIVND (reference sequence). V was trimmed by 4 bases and J by 4 bases, leaving 7 bases between them. The CDR3 nucleotides read TGTGCCAGTAGTACTAGCGCCACCGGGGAGCTGTTTTTT. Protein product: CASSTSATGELFF. Looking up the rest from reference TRBV19 and TRBJ2-2 gives the full variable domain: DGGITQSPKYLFRKEGQNVTLSCEQNLNHDAMYWYRQDPGQGLRLIYYSQIVNDFQKGDIAEGYSVSREKKESFPLTVTSAQKNPTAFYLCASSTSATGELFFGEGSRLTVL.